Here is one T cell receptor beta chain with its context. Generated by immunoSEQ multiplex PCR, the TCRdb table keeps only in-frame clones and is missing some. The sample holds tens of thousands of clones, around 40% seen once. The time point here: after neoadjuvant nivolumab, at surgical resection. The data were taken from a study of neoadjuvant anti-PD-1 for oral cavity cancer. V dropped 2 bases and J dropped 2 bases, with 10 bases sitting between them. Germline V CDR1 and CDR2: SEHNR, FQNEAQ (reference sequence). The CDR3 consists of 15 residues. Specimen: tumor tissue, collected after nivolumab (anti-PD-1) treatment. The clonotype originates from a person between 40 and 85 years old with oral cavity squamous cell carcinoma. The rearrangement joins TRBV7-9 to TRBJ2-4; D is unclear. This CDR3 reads CASSLSEQTKNIQYF. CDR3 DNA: TGTGCCAGCAGCTTAAGTGAGCAGACCAAAAACATTCAGTACTTC.